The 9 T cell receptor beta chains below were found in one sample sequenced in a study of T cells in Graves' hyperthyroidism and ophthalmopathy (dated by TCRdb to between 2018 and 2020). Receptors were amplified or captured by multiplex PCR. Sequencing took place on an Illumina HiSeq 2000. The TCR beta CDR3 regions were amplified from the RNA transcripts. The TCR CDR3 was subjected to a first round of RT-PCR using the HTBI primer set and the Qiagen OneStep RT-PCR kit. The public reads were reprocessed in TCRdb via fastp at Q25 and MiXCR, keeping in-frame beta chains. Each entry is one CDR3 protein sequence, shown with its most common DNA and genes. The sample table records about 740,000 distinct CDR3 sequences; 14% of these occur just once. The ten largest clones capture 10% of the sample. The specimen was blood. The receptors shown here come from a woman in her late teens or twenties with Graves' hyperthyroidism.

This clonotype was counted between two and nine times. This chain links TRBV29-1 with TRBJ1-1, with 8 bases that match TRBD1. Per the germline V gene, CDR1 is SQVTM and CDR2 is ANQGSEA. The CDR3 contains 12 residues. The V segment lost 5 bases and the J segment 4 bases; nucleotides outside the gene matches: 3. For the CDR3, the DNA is TGCAGCGTTTCCCAGGGGGCCACTGAAGCTTTCTTT. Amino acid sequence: CSVSQGATEAFF.

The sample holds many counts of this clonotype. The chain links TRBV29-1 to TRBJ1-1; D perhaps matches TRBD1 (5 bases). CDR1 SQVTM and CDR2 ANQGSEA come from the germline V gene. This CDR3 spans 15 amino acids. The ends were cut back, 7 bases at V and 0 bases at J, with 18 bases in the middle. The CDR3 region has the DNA TGCAGCGCTTCATCGGACACCCATTTGAACACTGAAGCTTTCTTT. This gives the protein CSASSDTHLNTEAFF. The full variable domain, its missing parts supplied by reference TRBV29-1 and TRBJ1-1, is SAVISQKPSRDICQRGTSLTIQCQVDSQVTMMFWYRQQPGQSLTLIATANQGSEATYESGFVIDKFPISRPNLTFSTLTVSNMSPEDSSIYLCSASSDTHLNTEAFFGQGTRLTVV.

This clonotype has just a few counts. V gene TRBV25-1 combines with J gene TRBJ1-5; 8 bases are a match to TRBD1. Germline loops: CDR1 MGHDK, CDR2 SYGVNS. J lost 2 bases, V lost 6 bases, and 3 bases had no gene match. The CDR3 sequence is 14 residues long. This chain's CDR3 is CASRDRDGNQPQHF. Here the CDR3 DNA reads TGTGCCAGCAGGGACAGGGATGGCAATCAGCCCCAGCATTTT.

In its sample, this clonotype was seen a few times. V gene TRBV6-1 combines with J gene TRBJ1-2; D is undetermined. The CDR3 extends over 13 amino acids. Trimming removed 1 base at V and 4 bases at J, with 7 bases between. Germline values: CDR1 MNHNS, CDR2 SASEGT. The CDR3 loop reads CASSEGHFYGYTF. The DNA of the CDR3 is TGTGCCAGCAGTGAAGGACATTTCTATGGCTACACCTTC.

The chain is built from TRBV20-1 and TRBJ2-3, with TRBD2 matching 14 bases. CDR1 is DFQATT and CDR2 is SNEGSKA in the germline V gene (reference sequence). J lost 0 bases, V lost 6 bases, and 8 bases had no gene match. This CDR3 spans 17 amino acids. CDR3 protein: CSATGTSGSRSTDTQYF. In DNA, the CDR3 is TGCAGTGCGACCGGGACTAGCGGGAGCCGTAGCACAGATACGCAGTATTTT.

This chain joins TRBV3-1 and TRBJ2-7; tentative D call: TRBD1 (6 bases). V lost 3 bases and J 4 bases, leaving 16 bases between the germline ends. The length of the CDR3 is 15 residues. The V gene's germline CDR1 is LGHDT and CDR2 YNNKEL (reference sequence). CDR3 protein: CASSQVQGGGYEQYF. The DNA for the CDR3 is TGTGCCAGCAGCCAGGTACAAGGGGGTGGATACGAGCAGTACTTC.

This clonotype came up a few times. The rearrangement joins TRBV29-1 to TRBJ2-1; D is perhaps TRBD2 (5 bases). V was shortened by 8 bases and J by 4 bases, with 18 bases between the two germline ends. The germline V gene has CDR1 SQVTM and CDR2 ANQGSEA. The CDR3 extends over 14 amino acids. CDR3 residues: CSSRINLAYNEQFF. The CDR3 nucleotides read TGCAGCTCTCGAATAAACCTAGCTTACAATGAGCAGTTCTTC.

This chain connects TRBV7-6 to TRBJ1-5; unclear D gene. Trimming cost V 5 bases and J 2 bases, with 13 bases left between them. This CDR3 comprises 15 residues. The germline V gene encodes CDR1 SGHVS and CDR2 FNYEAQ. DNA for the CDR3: TGTGCCAGCAGCCAGAAAGGGTATGGCAATCAGCCCCAGCATTTT. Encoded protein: CASSQKGYGNQPQHF.

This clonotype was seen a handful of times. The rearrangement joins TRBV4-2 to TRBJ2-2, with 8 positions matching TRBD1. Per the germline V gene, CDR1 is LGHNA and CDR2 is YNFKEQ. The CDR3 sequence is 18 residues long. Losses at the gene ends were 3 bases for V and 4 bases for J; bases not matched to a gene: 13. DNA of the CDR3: TGTGCCAGCAGCCAGCCCGGGACAGGACGGACGAGCACCGGGGAGCTGTTTTTT. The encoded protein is CASSQPGTGRTSTGELFF.